A selection of T cell receptor beta chains follows, all from one sample in a study of PD-L1 blockade in urothelial cancer. Libraries were prepared by immunoSEQ multiplex PCR; TCRdb keeps only in-frame clonotypes and omits some of them. The repertoire includes some 110,000 clones, around 90% of them detected once, and about 4% sits in the top ten. The sequencing used PBMCs, collected around atezolizumab (anti-PD-L1) treatment. These receptors came from a man in his sixties with urothelial cancer. CDR3s include the opening cysteine and the closing phenylalanine or tryptophan. D genes are given only for firm matches. The size field is filled for only some rows; it gives once, few, many or a size class.

d_gene	abundance	v_gene	j_gene	CDR3aa	CDR3nt
TRBD1	NA	TRBV5-4	TRBJ2-1	CASSHGTGSYNEQFF	TGTGCCAGCAGCCATGGGACAGGGAGCTACAATGAGCAGTTCTTC
NA	few	TRBV30	TRBJ1-1	CAWSGGRQDNTEAFF	TGTGCCTGGAGTGGGGGAAGACAGGATAACACTGAAGCTTTCTTT
NA	NA	TRBV28	TRBJ2-5	CASSLLQKYQETQYF	TGTGCCAGCAGTTTGCTGCAGAAGTACCAAGAGACCCAGTACTTC
TRBD2	NA	TRBV25-1	TRBJ2-5	CASSDMTSGGVQETQYF	TGTGCCAGCAGTGACATGACTAGCGGGGGGGTCCAAGAGACCCAGTACTTC
NA	NA	TRBV10-3	TRBJ1-2	CAISENGGIGGYTF	TGTGCCATCAGTGAGAACGGGGGAATCGGGGGCTACACCTTC
TRBD2	NA	TRBV5-1	TRBJ2-3	CASSFMRGGTDTQYF	TGCGCCAGCAGCTTTATGAGGGGAGGGACAGATACGCAGTATTTT
TRBD1	NA	TRBV5-4	TRBJ1-2	CASSEAQGNYGYTF	TGTGCCAGCAGCGAAGCACAGGGGAACTATGGCTACACCTTC
TRBD1	NA	TRBV11-2	TRBJ1-1	CASSLVSYGTGWTPEAFF	TGTGCCAGCAGCTTAGTCTCTTACGGGACAGGGTGGACGCCTGAAGCTTTCTTT
TRBD1	NA	TRBV14	TRBJ2-7	CASSHSLRGPYEQYF	TGTGCCAGCAGCCATTCACTTAGGGGGCCCTACGAGCAGTACTTC
TRBD1	NA	TRBV5-1	TRBJ2-3	CASTRQGRVADTQYF	TGCGCCAGCACCCGACAGGGTAGGGTGGCAGATACGCAGTATTTT
NA	NA	TRBV5-1	TRBJ1-1	CASSLSGANTEAFF	TGCGCCAGCAGCTTGTCAGGGGCTAACACTGAAGCTTTCTTT
NA	NA	TRBV4-2	TRBJ1-1	CASSQGTGGNTEAFF	TGTGCCAGCAGCCAAGGAACCGGGGGGAACACTGAAGCTTTCTTT
TRBD2	NA	TRBV6-1	TRBJ2-1	CASSEVSGGPQGFF	TGTGCCAGCAGTGAAGTTAGCGGGGGTCCTCAGGGCTTCTTC
NA	NA	TRBV30	TRBJ1-1	CASPGRGDAEAFF	TGTGCCTCCCCGGGGAGGGGGGACGCTGAAGCTTTCTTT
TRBD1	NA	TRBV5-5	TRBJ1-1	CASSGTAVTNTEAFF	TGTGCCAGCAGCGGGACAGCCGTTACAAACACTGAAGCTTTCTTT
NA	NA	TRBV4-2	TRBJ2-3	CASSQVRADTQYF	TGTGCCAGCAGCCAAGTGAGGGCAGATACGCAGTATTTT
NA	NA	TRBV6-5	TRBJ2-1	CASSYSSGNEQFF	TGTGCCAGCAGTTATAGCTCGGGGAATGAGCAGTTCTTC